These 2 T cell receptor beta chains were sequenced from one sample in a study of T cells after somatic rescue of genetic block. Sequencing was performed with immunoSEQ multiplex PCR; in TCRdb, only in-frame clones are kept and a portion is missing. This table holds about 68,000 clones, roughly 90% found once. Sequenced material: peripheral blood mononuclear cells (PBMCs). Every receptor here comes from a man between 35 and 55 years old.

V is TRBV5-5 and J is TRBJ2-3, with 9 bases aligning to TRBD1. The CDR3 spans 14 residues. The J segment lost 5 bases and the V segment lost 4 bases, leaving 5 bases of the junction unmatched. Germline V gene sequence: CDR1 SGHKS, CDR2 YYEKEE (reference sequence). Here the CDR3 reads CASSNRGRGDTQYF. The CDR3 nucleotides read TGTGCCAGCAGCAACAGGGGGCGGGGAGATACGCAGTATTTT.

J is TRBJ2-5 and V is TRBV29-1; 7 bases align to TRBD1. Looked up from germline, CDR1 is SQVTM and CDR2 is ANQGSEA. The CDR3 extends over 12 amino acids. V lost 7 bases and J lost 3; bases outside the gene matches: 5. In DNA form, the CDR3 reads TGCAGCGATCGACAGGGAGAAGAGACCCAGTACTTC. This gives the protein CSDRQGEETQYF.